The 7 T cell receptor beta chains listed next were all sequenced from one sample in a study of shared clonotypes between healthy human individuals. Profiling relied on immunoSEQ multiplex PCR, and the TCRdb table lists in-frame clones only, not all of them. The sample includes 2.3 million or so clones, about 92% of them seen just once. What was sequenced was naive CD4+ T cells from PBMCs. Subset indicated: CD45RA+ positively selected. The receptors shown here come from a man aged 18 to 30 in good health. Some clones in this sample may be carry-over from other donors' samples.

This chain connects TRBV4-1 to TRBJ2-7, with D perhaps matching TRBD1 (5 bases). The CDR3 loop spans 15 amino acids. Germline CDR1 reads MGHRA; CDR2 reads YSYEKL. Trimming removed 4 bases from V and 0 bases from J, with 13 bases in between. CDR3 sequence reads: CASSPQGISSYEQYF. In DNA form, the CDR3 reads TGCGCCAGCAGCCCCCAGGGCATTAGCTCCTACGAGCAGTACTTC.

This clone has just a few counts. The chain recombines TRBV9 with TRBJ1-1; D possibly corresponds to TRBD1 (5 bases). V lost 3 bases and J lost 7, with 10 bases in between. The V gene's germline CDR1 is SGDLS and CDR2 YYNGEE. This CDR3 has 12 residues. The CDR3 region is CASSEWDGEAFF. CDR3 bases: TGTGCCAGCAGCGAATGGGACGGTGAAGCTTTCTTT.

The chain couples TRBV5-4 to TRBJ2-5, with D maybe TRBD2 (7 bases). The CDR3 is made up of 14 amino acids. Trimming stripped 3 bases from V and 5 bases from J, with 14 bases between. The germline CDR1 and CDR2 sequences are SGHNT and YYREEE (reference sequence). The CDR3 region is CASSYPGGRETQYF. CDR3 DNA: TGTGCCAGCAGCTACCCGGGGGGCCGGGAGACCCAGTACTTC.

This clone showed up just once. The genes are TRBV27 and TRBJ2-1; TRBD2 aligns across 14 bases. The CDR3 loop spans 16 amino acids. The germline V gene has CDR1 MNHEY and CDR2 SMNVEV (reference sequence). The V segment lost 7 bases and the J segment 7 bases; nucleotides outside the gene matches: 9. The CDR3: CASTLRGLAGVNEQFF. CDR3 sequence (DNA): TGTGCCAGCACCCTACGGGGACTAGCGGGAGTTAATGAGCAGTTCTTC.

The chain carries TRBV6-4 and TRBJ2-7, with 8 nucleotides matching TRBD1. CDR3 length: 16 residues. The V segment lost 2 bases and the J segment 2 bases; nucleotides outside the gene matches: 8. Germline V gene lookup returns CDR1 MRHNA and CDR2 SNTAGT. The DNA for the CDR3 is TGTGCCAGCAGTGACACCGGGCAGGGGGCTCCCTACGAGCAGTACTTC. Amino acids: CASSDTGQGAPYEQYF.

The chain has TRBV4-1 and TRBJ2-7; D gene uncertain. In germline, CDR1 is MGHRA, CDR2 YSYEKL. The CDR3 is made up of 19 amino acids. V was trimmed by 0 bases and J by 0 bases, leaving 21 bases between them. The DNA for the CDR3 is TGCGCCAGCAGCCAAGAGTTGGCTTCCATACGTTCGAGCTCCTACGAGCAGTACTTC. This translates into CASSQELASIRSSSYEQYF.

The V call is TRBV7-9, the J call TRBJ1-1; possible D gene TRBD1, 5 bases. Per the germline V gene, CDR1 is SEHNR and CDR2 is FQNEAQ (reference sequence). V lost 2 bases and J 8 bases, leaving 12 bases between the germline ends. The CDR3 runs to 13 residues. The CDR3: CASSLPGPREAFF. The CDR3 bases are TGTGCCAGCAGCTTACCGGGACCCCGGGAAGCTTTCTTT. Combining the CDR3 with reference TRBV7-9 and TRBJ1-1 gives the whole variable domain DTGVSQNPRHKITKRGQNVTFRCDPISEHNRLYWYRQTLGQGPEFLTYFQNEAQLEKSRLLSDRFSAERPKGSFSTLEIQRTEQGDSAMYLCASSLPGPREAFFGQGTRLTVV.